Listed here is a single TCR beta chain. Its antigen remains unknown. Produced via immunoSEQ multiplex PCR; TCRdb's table is partial and in-frame only. The sample lists 24,000 or so clones, approximately 88% occurring once. This entry belongs to a study of T cells in localized non-small cell lung cancer. Study-wide findings and caveats: T cell clonality was highest in uninvolved adjacent lung, above tumor. There were a median roughly 61 of the top 100 tumor clones appearing in adjacent lung. Tumor samples were not multi-region, leaving intratumor heterogeneity unexcluded. The study linked higher blood T cell density to longer overall survival.

The sample consisted of peripheral blood mononuclear cells, taken before any cancer treatment. This receptor was taken from a woman aged 35 to 75 with stage III lung adenocarcinoma.

CDR3 DNA: TGTGCTAGTGGGGGCTGGGACAGGTTGACCTACTTC. Its translation is CASGGWDRLTYF. J is TRBJ2-7 and V is TRBV12-5; 8 bases align to TRBD1. The CDR3 length is 12 residues. The germline gives CDR1 LGHNT, CDR2 FRNRAP. Trimming took 6 bases from V and 13 from J; bases not matched to a gene: 11.